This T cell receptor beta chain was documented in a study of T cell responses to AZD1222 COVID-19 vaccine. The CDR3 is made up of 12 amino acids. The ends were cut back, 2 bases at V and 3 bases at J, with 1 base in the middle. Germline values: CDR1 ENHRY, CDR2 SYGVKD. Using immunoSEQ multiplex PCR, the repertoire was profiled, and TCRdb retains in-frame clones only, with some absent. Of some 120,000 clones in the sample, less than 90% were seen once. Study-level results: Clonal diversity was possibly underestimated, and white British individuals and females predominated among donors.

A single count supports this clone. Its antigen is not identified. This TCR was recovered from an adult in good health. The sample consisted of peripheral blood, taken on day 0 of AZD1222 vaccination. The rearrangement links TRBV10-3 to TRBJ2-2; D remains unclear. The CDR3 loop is CAISEDTGELFF. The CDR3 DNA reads TGTGCCATCAGTGAGGACACCGGGGAGCTGTTTTTT.